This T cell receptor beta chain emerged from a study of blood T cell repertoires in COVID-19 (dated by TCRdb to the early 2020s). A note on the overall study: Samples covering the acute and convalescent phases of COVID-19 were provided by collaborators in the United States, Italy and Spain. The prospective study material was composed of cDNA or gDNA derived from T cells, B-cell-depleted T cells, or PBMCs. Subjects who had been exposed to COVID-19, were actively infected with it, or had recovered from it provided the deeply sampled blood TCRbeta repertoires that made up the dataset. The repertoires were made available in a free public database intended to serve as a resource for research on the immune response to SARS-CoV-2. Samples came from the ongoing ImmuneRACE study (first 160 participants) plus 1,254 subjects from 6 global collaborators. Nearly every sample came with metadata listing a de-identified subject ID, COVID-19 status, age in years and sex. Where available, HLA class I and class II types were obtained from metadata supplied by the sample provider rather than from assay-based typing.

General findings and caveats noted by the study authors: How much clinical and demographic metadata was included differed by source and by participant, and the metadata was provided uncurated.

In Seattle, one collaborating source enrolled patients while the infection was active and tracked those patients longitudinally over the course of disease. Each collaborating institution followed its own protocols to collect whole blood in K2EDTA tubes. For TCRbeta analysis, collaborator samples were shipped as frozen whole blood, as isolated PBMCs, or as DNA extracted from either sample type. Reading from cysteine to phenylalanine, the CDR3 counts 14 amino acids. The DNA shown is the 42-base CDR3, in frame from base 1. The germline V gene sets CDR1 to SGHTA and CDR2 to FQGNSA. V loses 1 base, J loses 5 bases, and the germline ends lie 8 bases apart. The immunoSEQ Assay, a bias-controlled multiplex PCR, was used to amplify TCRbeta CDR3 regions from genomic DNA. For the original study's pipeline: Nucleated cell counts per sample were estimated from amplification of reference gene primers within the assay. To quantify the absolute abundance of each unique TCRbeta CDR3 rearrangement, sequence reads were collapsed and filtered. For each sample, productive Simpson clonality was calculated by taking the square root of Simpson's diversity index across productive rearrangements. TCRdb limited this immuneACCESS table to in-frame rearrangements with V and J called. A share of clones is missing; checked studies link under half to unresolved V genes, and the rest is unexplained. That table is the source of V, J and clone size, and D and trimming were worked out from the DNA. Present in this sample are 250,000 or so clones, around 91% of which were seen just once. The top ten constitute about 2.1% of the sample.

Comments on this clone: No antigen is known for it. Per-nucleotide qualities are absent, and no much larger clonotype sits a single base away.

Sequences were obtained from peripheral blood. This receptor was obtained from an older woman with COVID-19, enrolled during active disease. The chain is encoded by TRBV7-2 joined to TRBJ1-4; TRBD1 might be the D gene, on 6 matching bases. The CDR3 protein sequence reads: CASSLVQGNEKLFF. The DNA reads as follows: TGTGCCAGCAGCTTAGTTCAGGGGAATGAAAAACTGTTTTTT.